The 6 T cell receptor beta chains listed next were all sequenced from one sample in a study of metastatic and nonmetastatic thyroid tumors. The entire patient cohort was treatment-naive prior to thyroid surgery. TCRdb recomputed clones from the PCR reads via MiXCR. The repertoire holds under 45,000 clones, around 28% seen once, with approximately 9.8% in the top ten. Sequenced sample: blood. The receptor source for this set is a male donor with papillary thyroid cancer or a benign thyroid nodule (not recorded which). Some clones in this sample may be carry-over from other donors' samples.

The chain recombines TRBV9 with TRBJ2-3; 13 nucleotides line up with TRBD2. The CDR3 covers 21 residues. Germline V gene sequence: CDR1 SGDLS, CDR2 YYNGEE. V dropped 0 bases and J dropped 2; count of bases not matched to a gene: 15. CDR3 sequence reads: CASSVATRGLAGYDDTDTQYF. CDR3 in DNA: TGTGCCAGCAGCGTAGCTACTAGGGGACTAGCGGGGTACGACGACACAGATACGCAGTATTTT.

The rearrangement links TRBV7-9 to TRBJ1-2; D unresolved. V was shortened by 4 bases and J by 3 bases, with 9 bases between the two germline ends. Germline-derived CDR1 and CDR2 are SEHNR and FQNEAQ (reference sequence). This CDR3 contains 13 residues. CDR3 protein: CASSSQTYYGYTF. In DNA, the CDR3 is TGTGCCAGCAGCTCACAGACCTACTATGGCTACACCTTC.

This chain links TRBV12-3 or TRBV12-4 with TRBJ2-7, with a possible D match to TRBD2 (5 bases). The length of the CDR3 is 13 residues. V dropped 5 bases and J dropped 5 bases, with 13 bases sitting between them. CDR3 nucleotide sequence: TGTGCCAGCAGTCAGACTACTACCCACGAGCAGTACTTC. Protein product: CASSQTTTHEQYF.

On this clone itself: The junction departs from germline at one end; a sequencing error may be responsible. This chain connects TRBV27 to TRBJ2-3, with 8 bases that match TRBD2. Germline V lookup: CDR1 MNHEY, CDR2 SMNVEV (reference sequence). This CDR3 is built from 18 residues. CDR3 sequence reads: CSSSLARTSCNVADTQYF. CDR3 coding DNA: TGTTCCAGCAGTTTAGCCCGGACTAGCTGTAATGTGGCAGATACGCAGTATTTT.

This clone was picked up many times. The gene calls are TRBV18 and TRBJ2-7, with D perhaps TRBD1 (6 bases). The CDR3 is 13 amino acids. V shed 4 bases and J shed 2 bases, with 9 bases lying between them. CDR1 and CDR2 (germline): KGHSH, LQKENI. In nucleotides, the CDR3 is TGTGCCAGCTCACGGGACATAACCTACGAGCAGTACTTC. As protein: CASSRDITYEQYF.

This clone was picked up a small number of times. V and J are TRBV6-2 or TRBV6-3 and TRBJ2-7; 12 bases are shared with TRBD2. V was clipped by 5 bases and J by 1 base; unmatched bases: 6. Germline assignment: CDR1 MNHEY and CDR2 SVGEGT. The CDR3 loop spans 16 amino acids. The DNA of the CDR3 is TGTGCCAGCAGTGGCAACGGACTAGCGGGATCCTACGAGCAGTACTTC. Its protein is CASSGNGLAGSYEQYF.